Listed here are 27 T cell receptor beta chains from one sample, sequenced in a study of T cell responses to AZD1222 COVID-19 vaccine (dated by TCRdb to 2020 to 2022). The method was the immunoSEQ multiplex PCR assay. Entries here come from immuneACCESS through TCRdb and include only in-frame sequences with V and J called. Some clones fail to appear in such tables; in the studies checked, an unresolved V gene covers under half of the shortfall, and the cause of the remainder is unknown. This sample gives 100,000 to 150,000 clones in total; 70% to 90% of them show up just once. The biggest ten clones account for approximately 12% of the sample. In light of the paper, this sample's time point label describes: baseline before first vaccination. The sequences come from peripheral blood, collected on day 0 of AZD1222 vaccination. These receptors were collected from an adult in good health.

As DNA, the CDR3 is TGCGCCAGCAGCCTCTCACGAAATAACTATGGCTACACCTTC. Its translation: CASSLSRNNYGYTF. The chain links TRBV5-1 to TRBJ1-2; D unresolved. This CDR3 contains 14 residues. CDR1 and CDR2 from the germline V gene are SGHRS and YFSETQ. The V gene lost 4 bases and the J gene lost 1 base, with 11 bases spanning the gap. The full variable domain, completed using reference TRBV5-1 and TRBJ1-2, is KAGVTQTPRYLIKTRGQQVTLSCSPISGHRSVSWYQQTPGQGLQFLFEYFSETQRNKGNFPGRFSGRQFSNSRSEMNVSTLELGDSALYLCASSLSRNNYGYTFGSGTRLTVV.

This chain uses TRBV28 with TRBJ1-3; D unclear. CDR3 length equals 15 residues. Trimming cost V 2 bases and J 2 bases, with 10 bases left between them. Per the germline V gene, CDR1 is MDHEN and CDR2 is SYDVKM. CDR3 amino acids: CASSLPQAAGNTIYF. The CDR3 DNA sequence: TGTGCCAGCAGTTTACCCCAGGCAGCTGGAAACACCATATATTTT.

J is TRBJ2-7 and V is TRBV19; no definite D call. Trimming removed 4 bases from V and 3 bases from J, with 7 bases in between. This CDR3 comprises 12 residues. The germline V gene has CDR1 LNHDA and CDR2 SQIVND (reference sequence). The CDR3 nucleotides read TGTGCCAGTAGTAACCTCGACTACGAGCAGTACTTC. Translation: CASSNLDYEQYF.

The chain couples TRBV23-1 to TRBJ2-5; D possibly corresponds to TRBD2 (5 bases). TRBV23-1 is an ORF, and what it does is uncertain. The V and J ends lost 1 base and 5 bases respectively, with 11 bases between them. This CDR3 spans 14 amino acids. In DNA, the CDR3 is TGCGCCAGCAGTCAATATCCCAGGAGGGAGACCCAGTACTTC. Its protein product is CASSQYPRRETQYF.

The V and J genes are TRBV4-3 and TRBJ2-2; D may be TRBD1 (5 bases). Germline CDR1 LGHNA, CDR2 YSLEER. The CDR3 is 15 amino acids. Trimming stripped 0 bases from V and 7 bases from J, with 12 bases between. CDR3 in amino acids: CASSQDVQGNGELFF. The CDR3 coding sequence is TGCGCCAGCAGCCAAGATGTGCAGGGAAACGGGGAGCTGTTTTTT.

The chain recombines TRBV11-3 with TRBJ2-1; 12 nucleotides line up with TRBD1. The CDR3 totals 16 residues. V shed 0 bases, J shed 9 bases, and the junction held 6 bases outside the gene matches. Germline lookup yields CDR1 SGHNT and CDR2 YENEEA. DNA for the CDR3: TGTGCCAGCAGCTTAGATGGGGGACAGGGGGCTAGTGAGCAGTTCTTC. Translated, it gives CASSLDGGQGASEQFF.

V gene TRBV5-1 combines with J gene TRBJ2-3; 8 nucleotides line up with TRBD1. Germline V gene data show CDR1 as SGHRS and CDR2 as YFSETQ. The V segment lost 3 bases and the J segment 2 bases; nucleotides outside the gene matches: 8. This CDR3 region has 16 residues. CDR3 protein: CASSWLRTGFTDTQYF. CDR3 DNA: TGCGCCAGCAGCTGGTTAAGGACAGGGTTCACAGATACGCAGTATTTT.

This sequence joins TRBV3-1 (or the pseudogene TRBV3-2) and TRBJ1-4; 7 bases align to TRBD1. In germline, CDR1 is LGHDT, CDR2 YNNKEL (reference sequence). The CDR3 loop spans 15 amino acids. V shed 2 bases, J shed 8 bases, and the junction held 8 bases outside the gene matches. The CDR3 sequence is CASSQTGEYYEKLFF. CDR3 in DNA: TGTGCCAGCAGCCAAACAGGGGAGTATTACGAAAAACTGTTTTTT.

The J gene is TRBJ1-5, the V gene TRBV19; 11 bases match TRBD1. CDR1 is LNHDA, CDR2 SQIVND, per germline (reference sequence). Trimming took 3 bases from V and 6 from J; bases not matched to a gene: 4. The CDR3 covers 15 residues. The CDR3 loop reads CASSMGTGGRQPQHF. In DNA form, the CDR3 reads TGTGCCAGTAGTATGGGGACAGGGGGTCGTCAGCCCCAGCATTTT.

The gene calls are TRBV6-1 and TRBJ1-6; a possible D gene is TRBD1 (5 bases). Looked up from germline, CDR1 is MNHNS and CDR2 is SASEGT. The CDR3 loop spans 16 amino acids. Between the trimmed V and J ends, which lost 4 bases and 0 bases, there was a span of 10 bases. The CDR3, as DNA: TGTGCCAGCAGTGTTACGGGGACCTCCTATAATTCACCCCTCCACTTT. This gives the protein CASSVTGTSYNSPLHF.

The chain joins TRBV27 to TRBJ1-4; no clear D gene. Looked up from germline, CDR1 is MNHEY and CDR2 is SMNVEV (reference sequence). With 3 bases removed from V and 3 bases from J, the gap between germline ends came to 14 bases. The CDR3 contains 16 residues. The CDR3 nucleotides are TGTGCCAGCAGTTTCCGCCGCGGTTACTCTAATGAAAAACTGTTTTTT. Amino acid sequence: CASSFRRGYSNEKLFF.

The chain is built from TRBV20-1 and TRBJ2-1, with D tentatively TRBD2 (6 bases). The CDR3 covers 10 residues. Trimming shortened V by 7 bases and J by 8 bases, and 9 bases separated the two germline ends. Germline CDR1 and CDR2: DFQATT and SNEGSKA (reference sequence). The CDR3 DNA sequence: TGCAGTGTTCGGGGGTATGAGCAGTTCTTC. Residues: CSVRGYEQFF.

J is TRBJ2-3 and V is TRBV11-2; the D is unclear. In germline, CDR1 is SGHAT, CDR2 FQNNGV. The CDR3 sequence is 12 residues long. The ends were cut back, 1 base at V and 4 bases at J, with 3 bases in the middle. CDR3 in amino acids: CASSLVPDTQYF. In DNA, the CDR3 is TGTGCCAGCAGCTTAGTGCCAGATACGCAGTATTTT. Combining the CDR3 with reference TRBV11-2 and TRBJ2-3 gives the whole variable domain EAGVAQSPRYKIIEKRQSVAFWCNPISGHATLYWYQQILGQGPKLLIQFQNNGVVDDSQLPKDRFSAERLKGVDSTLKIQPAKLEDSAVYLCASSLVPDTQYFGPGTRLTVL.

On this clone: The junction shows a germline mismatch at one end, possibly a read error. Distinct nucleotide sequences in the sample also encode this CDR3. The chain recombines TRBV3-1 (or the pseudogene TRBV3-2) with TRBJ1-3; D is unclear. The V gene's germline CDR1 is LGHDT and CDR2 YNNKEL (reference sequence). CDR3 size: 15 residues. The CDR3 reads CASSPSAVVGNTIYF. The CDR3 DNA sequence: TGTGCCAGCAGTCCTTCGGCAGTCGTTGGAAACACTATATATTTT.

The V call is TRBV5-5, the J call TRBJ1-3; a weak D match, TRBD1 (6 bases). The CDR3 length is 15 residues. Germline V gene lookup returns CDR1 SGHKS and CDR2 YYEKEE (reference sequence). V was cut by 2 bases and J by 4 bases, with 13 bases left in between. The CDR3 region has the DNA TGTGCCAGCAGCTTTTTTACAGGGTCCGGAAACACCATATATTTT. It specifies CASSFFTGSGNTIYF.

CDR3: CASSLGRNTGELFF. The CDR3 DNA reads TGTGCCAGCAGCTTAGGGCGGAACACCGGGGAGCTGTTTTTT. The chain uses TRBV7-3 and TRBJ2-2; D is uncertain. The V gene lost 2 bases and the J gene lost 1 base, with 5 bases spanning the gap. The CDR3 loop spans 14 amino acids. Germline V gene lookup returns CDR1 SGHTA and CDR2 FQGTGA. The full variable domain, its missing parts supplied by reference TRBV7-3 and TRBJ2-2, is GAGVSQTPSNKVTEKGKYVELRCDPISGHTALYWYRQSLGQGPEFLIYFQGTGAADDSGLPNDRFFAVRPEGSVSTLKIQRTERGDSAVYLCASSLGRNTGELFFGEGSRLTVL.

The chain recombines TRBV19 with TRBJ1-5; D not certain. The germline gives CDR1 LNHDA, CDR2 SQIVND (reference sequence). This CDR3 spans 13 amino acids. V was clipped by 3 bases and J by 4 bases, with 7 bases between them. CDR3 sequence: CASSIERNQPQHF. In nucleotides, the CDR3 is TGTGCCAGTAGTATTGAACGGAATCAGCCCCAGCATTTT.

This clone has a handful of counts. The rearrangement links TRBV5-1 to TRBJ1-2; D is unclear. Germline V gene sequence: CDR1 SGHRS, CDR2 YFSETQ. V lost 0 bases to trimming and J lost 4 bases, with 13 bases between them. There are 15 residues in the CDR3. For the CDR3, the DNA is TGCGCCAGCAGCTTGGCCGATTCCCGGGGCTATGGCTACACCTTC. Its protein is CASSLADSRGYGYTF.

This chain uses TRBV15 with TRBJ1-1; D unclear. With 0 bases removed from V and 4 bases from J, the gap between germline ends came to 9 bases. This CDR3 is 14 amino acids long. Germline assignment: CDR1 LNHNV and CDR2 YYDKDF (reference sequence). CDR3 in amino acids: CATSRDRRRTEAFF. CDR3 DNA sequence: TGTGCCACCAGCAGAGATAGGCGCCGCACTGAAGCTTTCTTT.

The chain carries TRBV10-2 and TRBJ2-7, with 13 positions matching TRBD2. The V and J ends lost 4 bases and 7 bases, in that order; junction bases with no gene match: 7. Per germline, CDR1 WSHSY and CDR2 SAAADI. This CDR3 is built from 15 residues. CDR3 sequence: CASSVGLAGPLEQYF. The CDR3, as DNA: TGCGCCAGCAGTGTGGGACTAGCGGGACCCTTGGAGCAGTACTTC.

The chain combines TRBV5-5 with TRBJ1-2; D gene ambiguous. The length of the CDR3 is 11 residues. CDR1 and CDR2 from the germline V gene are SGHKS and YYEKEE (reference sequence). The V gene lost 1 base and the J gene lost 7 bases, with 5 bases spanning the gap. This CDR3 reads CASSLFSGYTF. DNA for the CDR3: TGTGCCAGCAGCTTGTTTTCTGGCTACACCTTC.

V is TRBV6-5 and J is TRBJ2-7; TRBD2 matches at 9 bases. In germline, CDR1 is MNHEY, CDR2 SVGAGI. There are 14 residues in the CDR3. The V segment lost 6 bases and the J segment 7 bases; nucleotides outside the gene matches: 10. DNA of the CDR3: TGTGCCAGCAGACTAGCTAGCGGGGAGGGGGAGCAGTACTTC. This codes for CASRLASGEGEQYF.

The chain is built from TRBV7-2 and TRBJ2-7, with TRBD1 as a possible D gene (6 bases). The CDR3 has 11 amino acids. Germline values: CDR1 SGHTA, CDR2 FQGNSA. Trimming shortened V by 4 bases and J by 7 bases, and 8 bases separated the two germline ends. This chain's CDR3 is CASSWGREQYF. DNA for the CDR3: TGTGCCAGCAGCTGGGGGCGTGAGCAGTACTTC.

The V and J genes are TRBV19 and TRBJ1-5; D not certain. Germline CDR1 is LNHDA and CDR2 is SQIVND (reference sequence). CDR3 length: 13 residues. Trimming took 6 bases from V and 5 from J, leaving 11 bases between them. CDR3: CASSPGLYQPQHF. DNA of the CDR3: TGTGCCAGTAGCCCCGGGTTATATCAGCCCCAGCATTTT.

The chain has TRBV6-6 and TRBJ1-5; D perhaps matches TRBD1 (5 bases). V gave up 7 bases and J gave up 3 bases, with 10 bases separating them. CDR3 length: 13 amino acids. Germline V gene lookup returns CDR1 MNHNY and CDR2 SVGAGI (reference sequence). CDR3 sequence: CASISGYNQPQHF. CDR3 bases: TGTGCCAGCATTTCAGGGTACAATCAGCCCCAGCATTTT.

This clone was recorded a few times. The sample has other DNA sequences that encode this CDR3 too. The chain employs TRBV29-1 and TRBJ2-3; the match to TRBD2 covers 7 bases. V shed 4 bases, J shed 0 bases, and the junction held 1 base outside the gene matches. This CDR3 spans 13 amino acids. In germline, CDR1 is SQVTM, CDR2 ANQGSEA. The CDR3 DNA follows: TGCAGCGTTGTGGGGGGGAGCACAGATACGCAGTATTTT. Its translation is CSVVGGSTDTQYF.

The CDR3 sequence: CASTQGRADEQFF. For the CDR3, the DNA is TGTGCCAGCACCCAGGGGAGGGCTGATGAGCAGTTCTTC. The chain couples TRBV2 to TRBJ2-1; D is possibly TRBD2 (7 bases). Between the trimmed V and J ends, which lost 7 bases and 8 bases, there was a span of 15 bases. The CDR3 totals 13 residues. Germline values: CDR1 SNHLY, CDR2 FYNNEI.